These 14 T cell receptor beta chains were all obtained from the same sample, sequenced in a study of cytomegalovirus exposure and HLA in healthy donors (dated by TCRdb to about 2017). Receptor amplification or capture employed the immunoSEQ multiplex PCR assay. A mixture of 60 forward primers for TCR Vbeta segments and 13 reverse primers for TCR Jbeta segments was used in the multiplex PCR. What TCRdb holds here is the immuneACCESS table cut down to in-frame rearrangements. Part of the clones is not present; checked against another copy, under half of the missing clones reflect an unresolved V gene, and the others are unexplained. The sample table contains about 150,000 clones; only one count was recorded for about 80% of them. 9.5% to 15% of the sample rests with the top ten. Specimen: PBMCs. The receptors were gathered from a man between 25 and 39 years old in good health and CMV-seropositive.

This clone came up a few times. This chain uses TRBV5-5 with TRBJ1-2, with D perhaps matching TRBD1 (6 bases). V was pared by 4 bases and J by 4 bases, with 14 bases between. Germline lookup yields CDR1 SGHKS and CDR2 YYEKEE (reference sequence). The CDR3 consists of 14 residues. The CDR3 here is CASSEGRGAYGYTF. In DNA form, the CDR3 reads TGTGCCAGCAGCGAGGGACGGGGGGCCTATGGCTACACCTTC.

The chain joins TRBV30 to TRBJ2-1; perhaps TRBD1 as D (6 bases). The V and J ends lost 2 bases and 10 bases respectively, with 9 bases between them. Germline loops: CDR1 GTSNPN, CDR2 SVGIG (reference sequence). The CDR3 length is 11 residues. The CDR3 nucleotides are TGTGCCTGGAGTCCCCAGGGGGAGCAGTTCTTC. This gives the protein CAWSPQGEQFF.

V usage is TRBV15 and J usage is TRBJ2-4; TRBD2 agrees at 8 bases. CDR1 and CDR2 from the germline V gene are LNHNV and YYDKDF (reference sequence). The CDR3 length is 16 residues. V lost 1 base and J lost 9; bases outside the gene matches: 11. The CDR3 is CATSRGSGAGGGIQYF. The CDR3 DNA reads TGTGCCACCAGCAGAGGGAGTGGAGCCGGGGGGGGCATTCAGTACTTC.

J is TRBJ1-4 and V is TRBV4-2, with D hard to call. Germline V gives CDR1 LGHNA, CDR2 YNFKEQ. The ends were cut back, 0 bases at V and 0 bases at J, with 17 bases in the middle. The CDR3 totals 19 residues. The chain's CDR3 is CASSQDNRYEPATNEKLFF. The DNA of the CDR3 is TGTGCCAGCAGCCAAGATAACCGCTATGAGCCCGCAACTAATGAAAAACTGTTTTTT.

The V and J genes are TRBV5-4 and TRBJ2-7; unclear D gene. V lost 0 bases and J 0 bases, leaving 10 bases between the germline ends. There are 15 residues in the CDR3. Germline CDR1 is SGHNT and CDR2 is YYREEE (reference sequence). CDR3 in amino acids: CASSLDYSSSYEQYF. The CDR3 DNA reads as TGTGCCAGCAGCTTGGATTACAGCAGCTCCTACGAGCAGTACTTC.

The chain combines TRBV5-4 with TRBJ2-2; TRBD1 agrees at 8 bases. The junction had 6 bases not matched to a gene; V was cut back by 3 bases and J by 2 bases. Germline V gene lookup returns CDR1 SGHNT and CDR2 YYREEE (reference sequence). There are 16 residues in the CDR3. CDR3 bases: TGTGCCAGCAGCTCCACCGGGACAGGCAACACCGGGGAGCTGTTTTTT. It is translated as CASSSTGTGNTGELFF.

In DNA, the CDR3 is TGCGCCAGCACAATCGGCGGGGGCCTCTCTGGAAACACCATATATTTT. This encodes CASTIGGGLSGNTIYF. The chain carries TRBV5-1 and TRBJ1-3, with a weak D call TRBD1 (6 bases). The CDR3 loop spans 16 amino acids. Trimming cost V 6 bases and J 0 bases, with 16 bases left between them. CDR1 SGHRS and CDR2 YFSETQ come from the germline V gene.

On this clone itself: At one boundary the junction diverges from the germline segment, which might be a read error. The rearrangement uses TRBV29-1 and TRBJ1-2; the D gene is possibly TRBD1 (6 bases). Germline V gene data show CDR1 as SQVTM and CDR2 as ANQGSEA. The CDR3 covers 12 residues. In nucleotides, the CDR3 is TGCAGCGTTCAACGAAATCCGGGACACAGATTCTTC. This gives the protein CSVQRNPGHRFF.

The gene calls are TRBV25-1 and TRBJ1-6; D uncertain. V was trimmed by 2 bases and J by 11 bases, leaving 13 bases between them. There are 14 residues in the CDR3. The V gene's germline CDR1 is MGHDK and CDR2 SYGVNS. As DNA, the CDR3 is TGTGCCAGCAGTGAAGAGCAGTACCGGGCACCCCTCCACTTT. This gives the protein CASSEEQYRAPLHF.

The chain uses TRBV18 and TRBJ2-3; D is possibly TRBD2 (5 bases). The CDR3 contains 14 residues. CDR1 is KGHSH and CDR2 is LQKENI in the germline V gene. V was cut by 3 bases and J by 0 bases, with 7 bases left in between. The CDR3 nucleotides read TGTGCCAGCTCACCGCAGCGGAGCACAGATACGCAGTATTTT. Its translation: CASSPQRSTDTQYF.

CDR3: CASSQRTGGEEKLFF. CDR3 nucleotides: TGCGCCAGCAGCCAAAGGACAGGGGGCGAGGAAAAACTGTTTTTT. This rearrangement joins TRBV4-1 to TRBJ1-4, with TRBD1 identical over 11 bases. The ends lost 2 bases at V and 8 bases at J; junction bases unmatched: 4. Germline V gene sequence: CDR1 MGHRA, CDR2 YSYEKL. CDR3 length: 15 residues.

CDR3 protein: CASRGSGGSYEQYF. CDR3 nucleotide sequence: TGTGCCAGCAGGGGGAGCGGGGGCTCCTACGAGCAGTACTTC. This sequence joins TRBV6-5 and TRBJ2-7; 8 bases are a match to TRBD2. CDR1 MNHEY and CDR2 SVGAGI come from the germline V gene. This CDR3 comprises 14 residues. With 6 bases clipped from V and 0 bases from J, the junction kept 4 bases outside the gene matches.

J is TRBJ2-1 and V is TRBV27; weak D call: TRBD1 (6 bases). The CDR3 consists of 12 residues. Trimming pared 5 bases from V and 4 bases from J, leaving 6 bases between. Looked up from germline, CDR1 is MNHEY and CDR2 is SMNVEV (reference sequence). CDR3: CASSGQYNEQFF. CDR3 nucleotide sequence: TGTGCCAGCAGTGGACAGTACAATGAGCAGTTCTTC.

This clone was seen only a few times. The genes are TRBV19 and TRBJ2-5, with D possibly matching TRBD2 (5 bases). The CDR3 consists of 11 residues. The germline V gene has CDR1 LNHDA and CDR2 SQIVND (reference sequence). The V end was cut by 5 bases, the J end by 5 bases, with 6 bases between. CDR3: CASSRGETQYF. The CDR3 coding sequence is TGTGCCAGTAGTCGAGGGGAGACCCAGTACTTC.